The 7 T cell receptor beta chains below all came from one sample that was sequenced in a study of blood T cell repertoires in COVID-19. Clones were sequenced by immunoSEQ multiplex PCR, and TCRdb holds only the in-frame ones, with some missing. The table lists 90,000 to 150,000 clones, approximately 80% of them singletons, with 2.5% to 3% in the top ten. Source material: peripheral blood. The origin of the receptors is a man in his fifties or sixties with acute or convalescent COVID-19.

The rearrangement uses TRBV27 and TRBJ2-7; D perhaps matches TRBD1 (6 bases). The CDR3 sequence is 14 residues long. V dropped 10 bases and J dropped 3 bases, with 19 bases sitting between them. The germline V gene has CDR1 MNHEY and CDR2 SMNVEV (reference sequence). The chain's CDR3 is CATRMRQEYYEQYF. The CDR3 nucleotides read TGTGCCACTAGGATGAGACAGGAGTACTACGAGCAGTACTTC.

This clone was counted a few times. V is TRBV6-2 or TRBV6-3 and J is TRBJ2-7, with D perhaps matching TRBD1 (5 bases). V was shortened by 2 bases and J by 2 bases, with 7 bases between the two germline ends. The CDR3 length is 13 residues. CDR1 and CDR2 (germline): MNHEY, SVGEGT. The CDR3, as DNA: TGTGCCAGCAGTTACGGGGCAGCCTACGAGCAGTACTTC. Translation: CASSYGAAYEQYF.

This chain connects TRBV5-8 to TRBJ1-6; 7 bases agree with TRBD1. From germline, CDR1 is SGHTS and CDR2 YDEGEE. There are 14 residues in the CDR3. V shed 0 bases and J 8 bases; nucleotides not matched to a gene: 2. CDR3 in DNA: TGTGCCAGCAGCTTGGTAGGGGGCGATTCACCCCTCCACTTT. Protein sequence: CASSLVGGDSPLHF.

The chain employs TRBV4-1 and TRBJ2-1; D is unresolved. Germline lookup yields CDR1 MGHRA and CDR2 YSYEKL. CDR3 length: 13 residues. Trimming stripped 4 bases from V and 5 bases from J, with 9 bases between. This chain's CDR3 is CASSREVDNEQFF. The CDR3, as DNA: TGCGCCAGCAGCCGAGAAGTAGACAATGAGCAGTTCTTC.

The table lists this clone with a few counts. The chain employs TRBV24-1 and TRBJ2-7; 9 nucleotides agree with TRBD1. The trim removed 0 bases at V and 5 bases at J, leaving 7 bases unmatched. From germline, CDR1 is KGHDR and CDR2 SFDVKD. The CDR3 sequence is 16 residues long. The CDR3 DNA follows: TGTGCCACCAGTGATTTGCGTGGGACAGGGTTCCACGAGCAGTACTTC. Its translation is CATSDLRGTGFHEQYF.

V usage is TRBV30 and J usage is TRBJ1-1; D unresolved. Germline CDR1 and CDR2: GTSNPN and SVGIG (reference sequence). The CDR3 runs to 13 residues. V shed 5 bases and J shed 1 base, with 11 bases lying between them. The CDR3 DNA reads TGTGCCTGGTGGGAGGGAGCGAACACTGAAGCTTTCTTT. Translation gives CAWWEGANTEAFF.

CDR3 region: CASSEGGGTEAFF. CDR3 nucleotides: TGTGCCAGCAGTGAAGGCGGTGGCACTGAAGCTTTCTTT. V gene TRBV6-1 combines with J gene TRBJ1-1, with D hard to call. The CDR3 has 13 residues. Trimming pared 1 base from V and 4 bases from J, leaving 7 bases between. Per germline, CDR1 MNHNS and CDR2 SASEGT.